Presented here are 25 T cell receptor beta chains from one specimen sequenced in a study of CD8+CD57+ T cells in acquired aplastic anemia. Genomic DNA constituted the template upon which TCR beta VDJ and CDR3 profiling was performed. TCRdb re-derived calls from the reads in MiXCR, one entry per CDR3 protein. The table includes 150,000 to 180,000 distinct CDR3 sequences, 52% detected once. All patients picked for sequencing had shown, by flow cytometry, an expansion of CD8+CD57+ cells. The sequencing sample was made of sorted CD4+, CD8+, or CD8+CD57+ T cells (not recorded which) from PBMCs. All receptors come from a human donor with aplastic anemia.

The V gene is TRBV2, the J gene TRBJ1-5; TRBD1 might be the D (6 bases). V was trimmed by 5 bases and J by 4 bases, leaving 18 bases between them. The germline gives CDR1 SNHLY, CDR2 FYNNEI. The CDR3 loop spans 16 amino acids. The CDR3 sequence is CASSLQGAAANQPQHF. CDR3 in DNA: TGTGCCAGCAGTCTACAGGGTGCGGCGGCTAATCAGCCCCAGCATTTT.

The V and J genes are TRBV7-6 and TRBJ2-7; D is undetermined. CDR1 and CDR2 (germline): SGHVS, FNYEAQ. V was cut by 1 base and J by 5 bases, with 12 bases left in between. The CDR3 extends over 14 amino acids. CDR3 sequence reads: CASSLGRSDHEQYF. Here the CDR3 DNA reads TGTGCCAGCAGCTTAGGCCGTTCGGACCACGAGCAGTACTTC.

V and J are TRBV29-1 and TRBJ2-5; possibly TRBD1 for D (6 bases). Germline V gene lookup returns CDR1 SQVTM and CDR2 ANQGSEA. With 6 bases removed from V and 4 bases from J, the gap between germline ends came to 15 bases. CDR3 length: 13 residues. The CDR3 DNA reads TGCAGCGTCCGGCAGGGGCAGGGAGAGACCCAGTACTTC. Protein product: CSVRQGQGETQYF.

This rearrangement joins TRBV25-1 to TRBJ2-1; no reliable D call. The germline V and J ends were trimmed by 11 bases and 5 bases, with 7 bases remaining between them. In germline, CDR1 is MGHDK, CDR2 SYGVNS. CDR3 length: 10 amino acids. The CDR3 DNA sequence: TGTGCCTGTGGGGACAATGAGCAGTTCTTC. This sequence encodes CACGDNEQFF.

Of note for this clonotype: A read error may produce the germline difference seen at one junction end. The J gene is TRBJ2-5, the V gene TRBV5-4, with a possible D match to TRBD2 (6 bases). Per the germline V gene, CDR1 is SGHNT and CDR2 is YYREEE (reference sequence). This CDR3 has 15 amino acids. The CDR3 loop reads CASRLAGRPQETQYF. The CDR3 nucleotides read TGTGCCAGCAGATTGGCGGGACGACCTCAAGAGACCCAGTACTTC.

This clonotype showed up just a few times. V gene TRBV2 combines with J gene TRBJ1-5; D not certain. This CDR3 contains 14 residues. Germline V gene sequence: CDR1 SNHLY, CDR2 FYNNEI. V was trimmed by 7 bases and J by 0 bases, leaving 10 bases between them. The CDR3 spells CASKEAYSNQPQHF. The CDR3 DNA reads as TGTGCCAGCAAAGAAGCCTATAGCAATCAGCCCCAGCATTTT.

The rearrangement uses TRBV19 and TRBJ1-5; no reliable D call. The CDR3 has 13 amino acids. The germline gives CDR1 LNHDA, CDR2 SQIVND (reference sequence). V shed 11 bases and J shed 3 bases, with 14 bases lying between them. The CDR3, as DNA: TGTGCCGCCAAGACGTCCTACAATCAGCCCCAGCATTTT. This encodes CAAKTSYNQPQHF. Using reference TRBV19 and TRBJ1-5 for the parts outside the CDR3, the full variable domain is DGGITQSPKYLFRKEGQNVTLSCEQNLNHDAMYWYRQDPGQGLRLIYYSQIVNDFQKGDIAEGYSVSREKKESFPLTVTSAQKNPTAFYLCAAKTSYNQPQHFGDGTRLSIL.

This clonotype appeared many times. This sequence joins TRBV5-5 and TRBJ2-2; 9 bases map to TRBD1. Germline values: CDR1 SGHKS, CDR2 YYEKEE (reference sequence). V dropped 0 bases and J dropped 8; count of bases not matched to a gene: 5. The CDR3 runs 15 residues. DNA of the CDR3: TGTGCCAGCAGCTTGGGGGACAGGGAAGCGGGGGAGCTGTTTTTT. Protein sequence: CASSLGDREAGELFF.

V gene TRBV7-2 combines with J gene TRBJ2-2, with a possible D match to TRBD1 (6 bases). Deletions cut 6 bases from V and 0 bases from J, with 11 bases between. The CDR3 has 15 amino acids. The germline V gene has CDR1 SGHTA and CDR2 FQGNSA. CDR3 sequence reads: CASRHGTPNTGELFF. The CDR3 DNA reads TGTGCCAGCAGACACGGGACACCGAACACCGGGGAGCTGTTTTTT.

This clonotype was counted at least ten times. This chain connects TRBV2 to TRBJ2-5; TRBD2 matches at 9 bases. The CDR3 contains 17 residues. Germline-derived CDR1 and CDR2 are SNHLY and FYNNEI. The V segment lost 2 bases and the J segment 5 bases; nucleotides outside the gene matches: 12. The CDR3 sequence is CASSEYGWRGGFETQYF. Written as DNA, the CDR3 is TGTGCCAGCAGTGAATATGGTTGGCGGGGGGGATTTGAGACCCAGTACTTC.

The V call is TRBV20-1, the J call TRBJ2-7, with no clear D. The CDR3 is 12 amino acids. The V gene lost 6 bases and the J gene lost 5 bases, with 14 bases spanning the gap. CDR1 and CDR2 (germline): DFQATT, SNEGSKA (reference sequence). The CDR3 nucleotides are TGCAGTGCGAATAAGGACGGTCACGAGCAGTACTTC. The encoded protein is CSANKDGHEQYF.

The DNA of the CDR3 is TGCGCCAGCAGAGGACAGGGGCGTAGTCAGCCCCAGCATTTT. Its translation is CASRGQGRSQPQHF. The chain joins TRBV10-2 to TRBJ1-5; 9 nucleotides match TRBD1. Looked up from germline, CDR1 is WSHSY and CDR2 is SAAADI. Trimming cost V 6 bases and J 6 bases; bases outside gene matches: 6. The CDR3 length is 14 residues.

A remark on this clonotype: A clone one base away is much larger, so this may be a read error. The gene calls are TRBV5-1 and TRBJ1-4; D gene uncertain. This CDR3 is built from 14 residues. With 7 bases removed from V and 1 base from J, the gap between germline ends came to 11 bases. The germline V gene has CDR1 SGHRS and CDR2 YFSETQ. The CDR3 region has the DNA TGCGCCAGCGCCCAATCGGTAACTAATGAAAAACTGTTTTTT. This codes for CASAQSVTNEKLFF.

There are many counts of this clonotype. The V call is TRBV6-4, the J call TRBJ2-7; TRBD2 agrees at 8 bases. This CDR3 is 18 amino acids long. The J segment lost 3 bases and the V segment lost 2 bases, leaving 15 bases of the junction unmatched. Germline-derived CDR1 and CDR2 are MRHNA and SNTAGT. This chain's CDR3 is CASSDPTSGGPFHYEQYF. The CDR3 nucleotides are TGTGCCAGCAGTGACCCCACTAGCGGTGGGCCGTTTCACTACGAGCAGTACTTC.

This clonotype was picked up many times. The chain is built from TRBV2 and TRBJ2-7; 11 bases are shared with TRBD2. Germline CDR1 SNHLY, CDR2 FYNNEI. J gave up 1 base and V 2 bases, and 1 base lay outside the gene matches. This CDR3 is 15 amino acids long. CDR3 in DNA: TGTGCCAGCAGTGAACTAGCGGGGGGATCCTACGAGCAGTACTTC. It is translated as CASSELAGGSYEQYF.

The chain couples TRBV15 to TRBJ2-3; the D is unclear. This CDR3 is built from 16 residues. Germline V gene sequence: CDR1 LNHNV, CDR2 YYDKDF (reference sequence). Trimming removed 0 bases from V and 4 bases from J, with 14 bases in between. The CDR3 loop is CATSRDRISVSDTQYF. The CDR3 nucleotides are TGTGCCACCAGCAGAGACCGTATCAGCGTCTCAGATACGCAGTATTTT.

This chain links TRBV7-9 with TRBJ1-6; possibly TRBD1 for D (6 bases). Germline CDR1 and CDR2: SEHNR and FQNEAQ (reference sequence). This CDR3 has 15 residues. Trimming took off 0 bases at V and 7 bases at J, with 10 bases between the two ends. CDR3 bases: TGTGCCAGCAGCTTAGCCCCAGGACAGAATTCACCCCTCCACTTT. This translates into CASSLAPGQNSPLHF. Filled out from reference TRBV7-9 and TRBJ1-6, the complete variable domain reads DTGVSQNPRHKITKRGQNVTFRCDPISEHNRLYWYRQTLGQGPEFLTYFQNEAQLEKSRLLSDRFSAERPKGSFSTLEIQRTEQGDSAMYLCASSLAPGQNSPLHFGNGTRLTVT.

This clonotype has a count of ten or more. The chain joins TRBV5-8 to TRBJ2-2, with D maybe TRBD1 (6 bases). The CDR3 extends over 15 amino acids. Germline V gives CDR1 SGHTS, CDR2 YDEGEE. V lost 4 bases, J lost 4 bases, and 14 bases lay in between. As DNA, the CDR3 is TGTGCCAGCAGCCCCACGGACAGCTCCACCGGGGAGCTGTTTTTT. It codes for CASSPTDSSTGELFF.

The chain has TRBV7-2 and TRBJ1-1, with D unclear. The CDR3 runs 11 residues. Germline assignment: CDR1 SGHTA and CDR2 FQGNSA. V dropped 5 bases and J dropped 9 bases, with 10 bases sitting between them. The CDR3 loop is CASSRGPQAFF. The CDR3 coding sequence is TGTGCCAGCAGCCGGGGTCCGCAAGCTTTCTTT. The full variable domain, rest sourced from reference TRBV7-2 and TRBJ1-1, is GAGVSQSPSNKVTEKGKDVELRCDPISGHTALYWYRQSLGQGLEFLIYFQGNSAPDKSGLPSDRFSAERTGGSVSTLTIQRTQQEDSAVYLCASSRGPQAFFGQGTRLTVV.

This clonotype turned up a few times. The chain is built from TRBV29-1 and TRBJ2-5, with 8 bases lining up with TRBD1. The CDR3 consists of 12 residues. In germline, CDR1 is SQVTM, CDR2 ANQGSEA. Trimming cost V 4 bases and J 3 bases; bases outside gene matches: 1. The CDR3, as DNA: TGCAGCGTTGCAGGGGGCGAAGAGACCCAGTACTTC. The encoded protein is CSVAGGEETQYF.

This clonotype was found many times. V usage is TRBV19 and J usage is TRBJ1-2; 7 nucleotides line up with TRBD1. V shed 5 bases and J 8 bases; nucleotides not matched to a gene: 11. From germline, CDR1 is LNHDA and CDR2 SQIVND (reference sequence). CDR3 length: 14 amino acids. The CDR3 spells CASSDPGGFKGYTF. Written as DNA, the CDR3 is TGTGCCAGTAGTGACCCAGGGGGGTTTAAAGGCTACACCTTC.

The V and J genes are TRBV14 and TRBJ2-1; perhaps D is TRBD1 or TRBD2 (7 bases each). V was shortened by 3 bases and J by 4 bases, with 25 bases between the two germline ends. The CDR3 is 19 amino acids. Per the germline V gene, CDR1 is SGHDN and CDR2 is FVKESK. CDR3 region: CASSHGRGGPVLLYNEQFF. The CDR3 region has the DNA TGTGCCAGCAGCCACGGCAGGGGGGGCCCTGTACTCCTTTACAATGAGCAGTTCTTC.

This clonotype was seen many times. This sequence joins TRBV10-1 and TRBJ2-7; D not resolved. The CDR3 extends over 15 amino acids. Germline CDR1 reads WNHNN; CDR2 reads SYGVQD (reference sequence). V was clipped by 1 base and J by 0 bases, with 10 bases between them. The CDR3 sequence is CASSEWSNGSYEQYF. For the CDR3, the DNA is TGCGCCAGCAGTGAGTGGTCAAACGGCTCCTACGAGCAGTACTTC.

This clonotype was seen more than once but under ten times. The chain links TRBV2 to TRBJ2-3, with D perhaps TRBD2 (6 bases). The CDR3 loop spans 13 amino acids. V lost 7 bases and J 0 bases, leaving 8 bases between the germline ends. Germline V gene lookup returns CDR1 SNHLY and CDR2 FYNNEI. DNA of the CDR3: TGTGCCAGCATGCGGGACAGCACAGATACGCAGTATTTT. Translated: CASMRDSTDTQYF.

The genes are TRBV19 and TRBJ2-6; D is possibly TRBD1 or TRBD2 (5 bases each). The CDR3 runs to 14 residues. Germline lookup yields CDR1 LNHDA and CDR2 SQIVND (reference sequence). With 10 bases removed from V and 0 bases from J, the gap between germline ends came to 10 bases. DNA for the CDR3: TGTGCCACTGGGACGTACTCTGGGGCCAACGTCCTGACTTTC. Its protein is CATGTYSGANVLTF.